Reported below is one T cell receptor (beta chain). The sample originates from a study of a mutant IDH1 vaccine in newly diagnosed glioma. Assay used: immunoSEQ multiplex PCR; TCRdb lists only in-frame clones, some missing. The repertoire consists of some 68,000 clones, with 70% to 80% occurring once and the leading ten covering more than 6.5%. Time point of the sample: baseline, week 1 (first vaccination visit). Treatment here: pre-vaccination baseline after standard-of-care therapy. The sequencing here drew on PBMCs, taken from a glioma patient treated with radiotherapy, temozolomide or both. The TCR sequence derives from a middle-aged man with glioma.

CDR3 residues: CASSTLPTGPNSYNEQFF. CDR3 in DNA: TGTGCCAGTAGTACGTTACCGACAGGTCCTAACTCCTACAATGAGCAGTTCTTC. The chain uses TRBV19 and TRBJ2-1; TRBD1 is a possible D gene (6 bases). The CDR3 consists of 18 residues. Trimming took off 4 bases at V and 0 bases at J, with 19 bases between the two ends. CDR1 LNHDA and CDR2 SQIVND come from the germline V gene (reference sequence).